The clone carrying this T cell receptor (beta chain) has only a few counts. How the authors handled the data: It was from reference gene primer amplification that nucleated cell counts were estimated. The method was immunoSEQ multiplex PCR; TCRdb's version includes in-frame clones alone and lacks a portion of them. That table gives V, J and clone size, and the DNA gave D and trimming. In the table there are approximately 150,000 clones, around three quarters of which are singletons. Germline-derived CDR1 and CDR2 are ENHRY and SYGVKD. The CDR3 is 15 amino acids. The J segment lost 5 bases and the V segment lost 2 bases, leaving 3 bases of the junction unmatched. This entry belongs to a study of blood T cell repertoires in COVID-19. Whole-study context: Sites in the United States, Italy and Spain provided acute and convalescent COVID-19 samples. In each case, the material was cDNA or gDNA derived from T cells, B-cell-depleted T cells, or PBMCs.

The V call is TRBV10-3, the J call TRBJ2-1; the match to TRBD1 covers 10 bases. Sequencing used peripheral blood. This receptor was obtained from a man aged 50 to 60 with acute or convalescent COVID-19. CDR3 residues: CAISEDRGQHNEQFF. CDR3 bases: TGTGCCATCAGTGAGGACAGGGGGCAGCACAATGAGCAGTTCTTC.